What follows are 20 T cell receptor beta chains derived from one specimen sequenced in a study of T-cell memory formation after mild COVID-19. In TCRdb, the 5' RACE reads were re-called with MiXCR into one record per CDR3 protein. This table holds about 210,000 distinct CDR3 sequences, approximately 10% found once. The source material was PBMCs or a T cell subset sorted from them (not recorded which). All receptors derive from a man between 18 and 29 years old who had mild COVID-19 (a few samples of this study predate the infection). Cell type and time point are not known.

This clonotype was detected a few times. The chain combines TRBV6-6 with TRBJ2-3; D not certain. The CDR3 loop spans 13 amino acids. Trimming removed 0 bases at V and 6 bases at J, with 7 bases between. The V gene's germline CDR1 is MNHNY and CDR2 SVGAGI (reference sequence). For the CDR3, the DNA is TGTGCCAGCAGTTACTCGCGGTGGGATACGCAGTATTTT. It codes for CASSYSRWDTQYF.

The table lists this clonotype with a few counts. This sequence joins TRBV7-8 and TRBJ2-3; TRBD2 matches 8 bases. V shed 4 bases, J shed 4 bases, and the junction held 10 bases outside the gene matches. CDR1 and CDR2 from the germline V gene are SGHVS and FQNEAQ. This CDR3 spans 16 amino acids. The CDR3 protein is CASSWFAGGGADTQYF. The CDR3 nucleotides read TGTGCCAGCAGCTGGTTCGCGGGGGGTGGCGCAGATACGCAGTATTTT.

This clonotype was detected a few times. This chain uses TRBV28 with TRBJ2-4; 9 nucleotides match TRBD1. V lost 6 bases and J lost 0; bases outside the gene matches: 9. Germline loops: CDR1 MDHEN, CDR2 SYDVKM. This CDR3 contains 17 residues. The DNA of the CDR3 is TGTGCCAGCAGGGGGACAGGGCCCAACATAGCCAAAAACATTCAGTACTTC. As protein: CASRGTGPNIAKNIQYF.

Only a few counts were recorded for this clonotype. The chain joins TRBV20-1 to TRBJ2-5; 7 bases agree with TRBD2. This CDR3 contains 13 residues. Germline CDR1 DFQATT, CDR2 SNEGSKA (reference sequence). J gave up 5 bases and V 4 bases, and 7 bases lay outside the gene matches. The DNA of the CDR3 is TGCAGTGCTATGGGAGGGATGATCGAGACCCAGTACTTC. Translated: CSAMGGMIETQYF.

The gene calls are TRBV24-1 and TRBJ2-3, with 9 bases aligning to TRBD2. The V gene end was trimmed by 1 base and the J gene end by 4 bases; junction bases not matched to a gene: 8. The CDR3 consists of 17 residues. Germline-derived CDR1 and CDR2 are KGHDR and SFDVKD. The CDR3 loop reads CATSDFRGGGAADTQYF. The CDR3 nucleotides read TGTGCCACCAGTGATTTTCGCGGCGGGGGGGCTGCAGATACGCAGTATTTT.

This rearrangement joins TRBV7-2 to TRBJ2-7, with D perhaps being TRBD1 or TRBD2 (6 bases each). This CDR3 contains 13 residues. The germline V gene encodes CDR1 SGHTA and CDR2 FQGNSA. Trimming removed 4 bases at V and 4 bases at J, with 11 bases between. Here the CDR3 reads CASSSGGGYEQYV. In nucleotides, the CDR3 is TGTGCCAGCAGCTCCGGGGGCGGGTACGAGCAGTACGTC.

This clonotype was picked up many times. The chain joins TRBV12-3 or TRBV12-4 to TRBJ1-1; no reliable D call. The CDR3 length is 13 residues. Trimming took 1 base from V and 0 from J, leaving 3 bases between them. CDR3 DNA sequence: TGTGCCAGCAGTTTAGAGCTGAACACTGAAGCTTTCTTT. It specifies CASSLELNTEAFF.

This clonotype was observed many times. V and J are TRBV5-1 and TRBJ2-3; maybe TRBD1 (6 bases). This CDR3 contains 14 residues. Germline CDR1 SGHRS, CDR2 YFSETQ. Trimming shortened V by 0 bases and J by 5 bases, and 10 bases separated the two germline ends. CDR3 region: CASSLATGRDTQYF. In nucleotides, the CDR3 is TGCGCCAGCAGCTTGGCAACAGGGAGAGATACGCAGTATTTT.

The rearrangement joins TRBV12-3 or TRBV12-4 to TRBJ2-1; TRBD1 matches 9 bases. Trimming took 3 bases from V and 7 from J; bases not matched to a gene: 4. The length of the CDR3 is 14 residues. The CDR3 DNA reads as TGTGCCAGCAGTTTGGGACAGGGTAGAAATGAGCAGTTCTTC. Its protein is CASSLGQGRNEQFF.

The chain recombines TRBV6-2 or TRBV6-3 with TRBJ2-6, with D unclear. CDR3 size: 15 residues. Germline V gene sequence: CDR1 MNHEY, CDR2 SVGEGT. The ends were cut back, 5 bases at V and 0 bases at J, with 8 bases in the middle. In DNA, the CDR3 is TGTGCCAGCAGTGCTTCGGTCTCTGGGGCCAACGTCCTGACTTTC. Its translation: CASSASVSGANVLTF.

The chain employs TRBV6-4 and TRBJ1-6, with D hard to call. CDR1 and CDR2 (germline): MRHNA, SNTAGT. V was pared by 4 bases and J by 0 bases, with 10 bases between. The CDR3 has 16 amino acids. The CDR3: CASSAPASSYNSPLHF. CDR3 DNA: TGTGCCAGCAGTGCCCCCGCGAGCTCCTATAATTCACCCCTCCACTTT.

CDR3 sequence (DNA): TGTGCCAGCAGAGAGATTTCGGGGAACACCATATATTTT. It encodes CASREISGNTIYF. The V and J genes are TRBV27 and TRBJ1-3; no clear D. The CDR3 is 13 amino acids. Germline CDR1 is MNHEY and CDR2 is SMNVEV (reference sequence). Trimming pared 6 bases from V and 7 bases from J, leaving 13 bases between.

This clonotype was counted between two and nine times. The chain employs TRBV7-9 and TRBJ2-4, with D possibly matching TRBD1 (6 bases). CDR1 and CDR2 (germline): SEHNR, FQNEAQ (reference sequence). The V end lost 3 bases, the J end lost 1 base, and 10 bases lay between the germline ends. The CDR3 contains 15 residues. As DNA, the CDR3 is TGTGCCAGCAGCTTCGAGGGGGAGGCCAAAAACATTCAGTACTTC. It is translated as CASSFEGEAKNIQYF.

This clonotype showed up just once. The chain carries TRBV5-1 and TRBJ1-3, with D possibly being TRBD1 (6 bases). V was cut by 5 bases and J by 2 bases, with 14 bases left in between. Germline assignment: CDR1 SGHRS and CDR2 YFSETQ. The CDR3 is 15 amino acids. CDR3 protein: CASSWTTGTGNTIYF. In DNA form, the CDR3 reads TGCGCCAGCAGTTGGACTACAGGGACTGGAAACACCATATATTTT.

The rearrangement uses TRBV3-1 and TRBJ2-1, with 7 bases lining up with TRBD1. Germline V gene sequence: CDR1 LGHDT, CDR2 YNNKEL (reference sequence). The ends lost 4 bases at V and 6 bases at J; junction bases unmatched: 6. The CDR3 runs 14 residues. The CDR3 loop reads CASSPSNRGNEQFF. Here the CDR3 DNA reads TGTGCCAGCAGCCCCTCCAACAGGGGCAATGAGCAGTTCTTC.

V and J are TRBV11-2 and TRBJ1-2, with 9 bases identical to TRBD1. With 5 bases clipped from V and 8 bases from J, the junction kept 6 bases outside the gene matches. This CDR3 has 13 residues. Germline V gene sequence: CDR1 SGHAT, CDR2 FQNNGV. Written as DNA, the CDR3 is TGTGCCAGCAGCCTCAGACAGGGGGAGGGCTACACCTTC. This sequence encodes CASSLRQGEGYTF. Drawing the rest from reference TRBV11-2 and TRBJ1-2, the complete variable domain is EAGVAQSPRYKIIEKRQSVAFWCNPISGHATLYWYQQILGQGPKLLIQFQNNGVVDDSQLPKDRFSAERLKGVDSTLKIQPAKLEDSAVYLCASSLRQGEGYTFGSGTRLTVV.

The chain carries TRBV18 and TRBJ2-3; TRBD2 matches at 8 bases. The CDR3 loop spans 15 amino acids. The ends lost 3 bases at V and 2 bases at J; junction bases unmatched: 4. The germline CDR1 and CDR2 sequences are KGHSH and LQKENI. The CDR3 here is CASSPLAGYTDTQYF. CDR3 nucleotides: TGTGCCAGCTCACCTTTAGCGGGGTACACAGATACGCAGTATTTT.

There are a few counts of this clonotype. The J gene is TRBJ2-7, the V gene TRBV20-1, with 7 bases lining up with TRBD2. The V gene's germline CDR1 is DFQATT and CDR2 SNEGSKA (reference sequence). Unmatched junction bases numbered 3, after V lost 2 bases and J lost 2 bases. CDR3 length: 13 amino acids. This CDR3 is CSARTGGTYEQYF. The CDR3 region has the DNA TGCAGTGCTAGAACCGGGGGGACCTACGAGCAGTACTTC.

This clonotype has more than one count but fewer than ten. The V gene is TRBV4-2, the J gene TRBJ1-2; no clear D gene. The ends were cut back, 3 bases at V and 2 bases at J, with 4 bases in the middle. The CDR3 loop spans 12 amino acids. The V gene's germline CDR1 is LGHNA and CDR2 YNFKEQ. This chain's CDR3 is CASSHENYGYTF. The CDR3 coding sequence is TGTGCCAGCAGCCATGAAAACTATGGCTACACCTTC.

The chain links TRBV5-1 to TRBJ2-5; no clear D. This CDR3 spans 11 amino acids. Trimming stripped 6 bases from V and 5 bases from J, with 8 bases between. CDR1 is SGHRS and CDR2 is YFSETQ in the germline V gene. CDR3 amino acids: CASKVEETQYF. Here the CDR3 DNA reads TGCGCCAGCAAAGTGGAGGAGACCCAGTACTTC.